The 6 T cell receptor beta chains in this list originate from one sample, sequenced in a study of CD4 T cells in relation to SARS-CoV-2 and coronaviruses. This table comes from immunoSEQ multiplex PCR, and its TCRdb copy is limited to in-frame clones, with some not included. The data contain approximately 24,000 clones, about 81% of them singletons. Before the COVID-19 pandemic, during about 2010-2018, CD4+ T cells were taken from unexposed donors. Isolation of CD4+ T cells took place after around 11 days in culture. These receptors' targets are unknown. Input material: CD4+ T cells from PBMCs, cultured in vitro. All receptors derive from a human donor in good health.

In its sample, this clone was seen a few times. V gene TRBV7-3 combines with J gene TRBJ2-7; D could derive from TRBD1 or TRBD2 (7 bases each). With 4 bases removed from V and 6 bases from J, the gap between germline ends came to 13 bases. This CDR3 has 13 residues. CDR1 SGHTA and CDR2 FQGTGA come from the germline V gene. The CDR3 here is CASSSTGEGEQYF. CDR3 nucleotide sequence: TGTGCCAGCAGCTCAACAGGGGAGGGCGAGCAGTACTTC.

This clone was picked up one time. This rearrangement joins TRBV11-3 to TRBJ1-1; D is unresolved. Between the trimmed V and J ends, which lost 5 bases and 1 base, there was a span of 8 bases. Germline CDR1 reads SGHNT; CDR2 reads YENEEA. CDR3 length: 13 residues. CDR3 amino acids: CASSKDQNTEAFF. The CDR3 coding sequence is TGTGCCAGCAGCAAGGACCAGAACACTGAAGCTTTCTTT.

The V call is TRBV7-3, the J call TRBJ1-2, with 10 bases that match TRBD1. The CDR3 consists of 15 residues. Germline CDR1 reads SGHTA; CDR2 reads FQGTGA. V shed 5 bases and J 4 bases; nucleotides not matched to a gene: 7. The DNA of the CDR3 is TGTGCCAGCAGCCCAGGACAGGGGGATTTCTATGGCTACACCTTC. This codes for CASSPGQGDFYGYTF.

A few counts support this clone. The rearrangement uses TRBV5-1 and TRBJ2-3, with no clear D. The CDR3 is 14 amino acids. Trimming cost V 9 bases and J 3 bases, with 17 bases left between them. Germline loops: CDR1 SGHRS, CDR2 YFSETQ. The CDR3 DNA reads as TGCGCCACCCGGTCGTCCCCCGCGACAGATACGCAGTATTTT. It yields the protein CATRSSPATDTQYF.

V gene TRBV11-3 combines with J gene TRBJ2-3; D possibly uses TRBD1 or TRBD2 (6 bases each). Germline CDR1 and CDR2: SGHNT and YENEEA. The CDR3 contains 14 residues. V was cut by 5 bases and J by 2 bases, with 11 bases left in between. CDR3 DNA sequence: TGTGCCAGCAGCCTAGGGGGGTACACAGATACGCAGTATTTT. Translated, it gives CASSLGGYTDTQYF.

This clone came up once. J is TRBJ2-7 and V is TRBV29-1, with D possibly TRBD2 on 7 matching bases. The V and J ends lost 7 bases and 2 bases respectively, with 21 bases between them. This CDR3 contains 15 residues. Germline CDR1 and CDR2: SQVTM and ANQGSEA. CDR3 residues: CSALKLRGATYEQYF. CDR3 bases: TGCAGCGCCTTAAAATTACGGGGGGCAACCTACGAGCAGTACTTC.